The rows below give T cell receptor beta chains drawn from one sample of a study of blood T cell repertoires in COVID-19. This table comes from immunoSEQ multiplex PCR, and its TCRdb copy is limited to in-frame clones, with some not included. The data contain over 150,000 clones, around 84% of them singletons. Sequencing was carried out using peripheral blood. These receptors were collected from a man in his sixties with COVID-19, enrolled during active disease. The CDR3 runs from the conserved cysteine through the conserved F or W. D genes are given only for firm matches. Rows may omit the clone size; those that give it use once, few, many or a size class.

j_call d_call v_call clone_size cdr3_aa cdr3_nt
TRBJ2-5 TRBD2 TRBV5-5 . CASSLKGTSDGETQYF TGTGCCAGCAGCTTGAAAGGGACTAGCGACGGGGAGACCCAGTACTTC
TRBJ2-7 . TRBV7-6 . CASSSALFQQYF TGTGCCAGCAGCTCCGCACTATTTCAGCAGTACTTC
TRBJ2-7 TRBD2 TRBV10-3 . CAISDLSLAGGSSYEQYF TGTGCCATCAGTGACCTCTCTCTAGCGGGGGGGAGCTCCTACGAGCAGTACTTC
TRBJ2-2 TRBD1 TRBV27 . CASRATGVSGELFF TGTGCCAGCAGGGCGACAGGGGTATCCGGGGAGCTGTTTTTT
TRBJ2-7 . TRBV7-9 . CASSPAEAVSYEQYF TGTGCCAGCAGCCCCGCTGAAGCGGTCTCCTACGAGCAGTACTTC
TRBJ2-7 TRBD1 TRBV13 . CASSPQGRDSYEQYF TGTGCCAGCAGCCCACAGGGGCGAGACTCCTACGAGCAGTACTTC
TRBJ1-2 TRBD1 TRBV14 . CASSPRQGNYYGYTF TGTGCCAGCAGCCCTCGACAGGGTAATTACTATGGCTACACCTTC
TRBJ1-3 . TRBV7-2 . CASSFIFSRGNTIYF TGTGCCAGCAGCTTTATCTTTTCTCGTGGAAACACCATATATTTT
TRBJ2-3 TRBD1 TRBV29-1 . CSVDPGQFTDTQYF TGCAGCGTTGACCCGGGACAGTTCACAGATACGCAGTATTTT
TRBJ1-3 . TRBV30 . CAWSTTGISGNTIYF TGTGCCTGGAGCACTACAGGGATCTCTGGAAACACCATATATTTT
TRBJ2-7 TRBD1 TRBV7-2 . CASSHDRVSYEQYF TGTGCCAGCAGCCACGACAGGGTGTCCTACGAGCAGTACTTC
TRBJ1-3 . TRBV3-1/TRBV3-2 once CASSATGTGNTIYF TGTGCCAGCAGCGCAACAGGGACAGGAAACACCATATATTTT